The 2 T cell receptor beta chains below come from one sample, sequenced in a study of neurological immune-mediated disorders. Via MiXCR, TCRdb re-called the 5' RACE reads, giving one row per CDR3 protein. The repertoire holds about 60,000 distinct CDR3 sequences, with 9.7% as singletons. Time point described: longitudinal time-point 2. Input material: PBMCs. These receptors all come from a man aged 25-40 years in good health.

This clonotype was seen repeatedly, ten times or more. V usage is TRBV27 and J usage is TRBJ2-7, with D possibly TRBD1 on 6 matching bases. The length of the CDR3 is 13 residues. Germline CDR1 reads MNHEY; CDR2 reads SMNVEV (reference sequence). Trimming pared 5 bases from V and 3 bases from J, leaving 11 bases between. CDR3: CASSRTALYEQYF. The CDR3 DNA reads TGTGCCAGCAGTCGGACAGCCCTCTACGAGCAGTACTTC.

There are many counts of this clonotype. The CDR3 here is CATSEGGGRDQPQHF. CDR3 sequence (DNA): TGTGCCACCAGTGAGGGAGGGGGCAGGGATCAGCCCCAGCATTTT. The rearrangement uses TRBV24-1 and TRBJ1-5; TRBD1 matches 7 bases. The CDR3 is made up of 15 amino acids. J lost 5 bases, V lost 4 bases, and 7 bases had no gene match. Germline CDR1 reads KGHDR; CDR2 reads SFDVKD.